This TCR beta chain was sequenced in a study of response to subunit inactivated influenza vaccine. This clonotype was recorded at least ten times. CDR1 MNHNS and CDR2 SASEGT come from the germline V gene. This CDR3 is built from 15 residues. V was clipped by 7 bases and J by 1 base; unmatched bases: 8. A single record per CDR3 protein comes from TCRdb applying MiXCR to the RT-PCR reads. The sample lists 700,000 to 800,000 distinct CDR3 sequences, 15% to 20% occurring once. The TCR originated in a man aged 45 to 65 who received an inactivated influenza vaccine. Sample: PBMCs from blood, taken around 5 days after vaccination. The chain links TRBV6-1 to TRBJ1-1, with TRBD1 identical over 8 bases. DNA for the CDR3: TGTGCCAGCAAGAAATCCGGGACAGGGAACACTGAAGCTTTCTTT. As protein: CASKKSGTGNTEAFF.